A selection of T cell receptor beta chains follows, all from one sample in a study of T cell repertoires in cytomegalovirus infection. These receptors lack a known antigen. TCRdb re-derived calls from the reads in MiXCR, one entry per CDR3 protein. The repertoire consists of approximately 910,000 distinct CDR3 sequences, with approximately 31% occurring once and the leading ten covering 13%. Sample: cultured CD8+ T cells from PBMCs, taken from culture after CMV antigen stimulation. These receptor sequences come from a human donor in good health (CMV status not recorded). Some clones in this sample may be carry-over from other donors' samples. Both conserved end residues are part of each CDR3. A D gene is named only where the DNA matches it firmly. Some rows have no size entry. The others give once, few or many, or a class for an expanded clone.

d_call j_call v_call clone_size cdr3_nt cdr3_aa
. TRBJ2-1 TRBV10-1 few TGCGCCAGCACAGCGGGCAATGAGCAGTTCTTC CASTAGNEQFF
. TRBJ1-2 TRBV7-9 . TGTGCCAGCAGCTCCCGGAGCGGGGCGAATGGCTACACCTTC CASSSRSGANGYTF
. TRBJ1-3 TRBV4-3 . TGCGCCAGCAGCCAAGATCATCTGGGTGCAGGAAACACCATATATTTT CASSQDHLGAGNTIYF
TRBD1 TRBJ1-6 TRBV7-6 few TGTGCCAGCAGCCCAACAGGGGGCAGGGATTCACCCCTCCACTTT CASSPTGGRDSPLHF
. TRBJ2-1 TRBV5-4 many TGTGCCAGCAGTGGAGGGGCAGAGCAGTTCTTC CASSGGAEQFF
. TRBJ1-2 TRBV7-9 few TGTGCCAGCAGCCCCGCTGACCGGGCGAGCGGGGGCTACACCTTC CASSPADRASGGYTF
TRBD2 TRBJ2-3 TRBV7-8 . TGTGCCAACAGCCGCGGGGGGGGCACAGATACGCAGTATTTT CANSRGGGTDTQYF
TRBD1 TRBJ1-5 TRBV19 many TGTGCCAGTAGTAAGGACAGGGGACATTCCCAGCCCCAGCATTTT CASSKDRGHSQPQHF
TRBD2 TRBJ2-3 TRBV3-1 . TGTGCCAGCAGCCAAGCCCCATTTGGGCATGCGGGAGCTACGCAGTATTTT CASSQAPFGHAGATQYF
. TRBJ2-7 TRBV7-9 . TGTGCCAGCAGCTTACCCCCGGACCGAAACTCCTACGAGCAGTACTTC CASSLPPDRNSYEQYF
. TRBJ2-7 TRBV20-1 few TGCAGTGCTAGAGATCCGGCGGCGGCAAGATACGAGCAGTACTTC CSARDPAAARYEQYF
. TRBJ2-7 TRBV9 . TGTGCCAGCAGCGTAGGAGGGGAAGACGAGCAGTACTTC CASSVGGEDEQYF
. TRBJ2-1 TRBV7-3 . TGTGCCAGCAGCTTGGGCCCAGGGATCTACAATGAGCAGTTCTTC CASSLGPGIYNEQFF
. TRBJ1-6 TRBV5-1 few TGCGCCAGCAGCTTTAATGGGAATTCCTATAATTCACCCCTCCACTTT CASSFNGNSYNSPLHF
. TRBJ1-1 TRBV5-6 few TGTGCCAGCAGCTTGGGACACGGACTGGAAGCTTTCTTT CASSLGHGLEAFF
TRBD1 TRBJ2-7 TRBV6-5 . TGTGCCAGCATTGGGGACAGCTCCTACGAGCAGTACTTC CASIGDSSYEQYF
TRBD2 TRBJ2-5 TRBV20-1 . TGCAGTGCGTCAGAGGGACTAGCGTACCAAGAGACCCAGTACTTC CSASEGLAYQETQYF
TRBD1 TRBJ2-3 TRBV27 . TGTGCCAGCAGTTATCTGAAGACAGGGGGGGGGACAGATACGCAGTATTTT CASSYLKTGGGTDTQYF
. TRBJ1-4 TRBV4-3 many TGCGCCAGCAGCCAGAACCCCGGGGGGGGTAATGAAAAACTGTTTTTT CASSQNPGGGNEKLFF
. TRBJ2-7 TRBV7-9 few TGTGCCAGCAGCCCCTTCGGTCACGAGCAGTACTTC CASSPFGHEQYF
TRBD2 TRBJ2-5 TRBV7-9 . TGTGCCAGCAGCTTAGCGGGCGCGGGGGTATACCAAGAGACCCAGTACTTC CASSLAGAGVYQETQYF
. TRBJ1-1 TRBV4-3 few TGCGCCAGCAGCCAAGATTGGGTGAGGAACACTGAAGCTTTCTTT CASSQDWVRNTEAFF
. TRBJ1-2 TRBV27 . TGTGCCAGCAGTTTTGACAGAGCTATTAACTATGGCTACACCTTC CASSFDRAINYGYTF
TRBD1 TRBJ1-1 TRBV7-4 . TGTGCCAGCAGACCGCCGACAGGGGTGAGAACTGAAGCTTTCTTT CASRPPTGVRTEAFF
. TRBJ2-1 TRBV4-1 many TGCGCCAGCAGCTTACCCGGGACGAAGGAGCAGTTCTTC CASSLPGTKEQFF